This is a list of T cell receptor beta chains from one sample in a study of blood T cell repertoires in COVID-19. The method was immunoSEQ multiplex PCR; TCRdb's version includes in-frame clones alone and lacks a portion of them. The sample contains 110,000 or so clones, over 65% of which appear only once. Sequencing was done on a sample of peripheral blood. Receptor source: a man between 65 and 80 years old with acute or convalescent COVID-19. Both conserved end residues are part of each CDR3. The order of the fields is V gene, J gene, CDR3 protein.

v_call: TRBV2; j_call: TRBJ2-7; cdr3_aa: CASSEVHRGSYEQYF
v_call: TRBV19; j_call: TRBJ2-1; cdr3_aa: CASSFGGSYNEQFF
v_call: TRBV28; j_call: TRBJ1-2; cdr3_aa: CASSSTTGRVSYGYTF
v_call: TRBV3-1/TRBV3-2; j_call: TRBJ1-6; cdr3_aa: CASSQRGNSPLHF
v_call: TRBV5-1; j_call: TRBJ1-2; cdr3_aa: CASRSDRGRSGYTF
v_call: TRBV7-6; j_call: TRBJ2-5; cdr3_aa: CASSLVGRGYPFQETQYF
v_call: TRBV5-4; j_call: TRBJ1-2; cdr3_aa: CASSSQWGRGSGYTF
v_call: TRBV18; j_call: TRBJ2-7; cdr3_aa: CASSTGTGEGGEQYF
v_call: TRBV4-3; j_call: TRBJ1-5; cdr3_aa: CASSQELAGGNQPQHF
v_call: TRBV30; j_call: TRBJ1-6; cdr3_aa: CAWIQGNSPLHF
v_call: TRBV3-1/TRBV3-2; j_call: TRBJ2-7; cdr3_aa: CASSQPTGSEQYF
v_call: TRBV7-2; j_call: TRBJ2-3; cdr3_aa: CASSPDPGLAGNTDTQYF
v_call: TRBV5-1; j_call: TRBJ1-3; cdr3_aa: CASSLGTGASSGNTIYF
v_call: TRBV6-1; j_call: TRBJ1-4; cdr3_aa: CASSDTGFTNEKLFF
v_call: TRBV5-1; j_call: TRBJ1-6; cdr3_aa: CASSLEQGGSNSPLHF
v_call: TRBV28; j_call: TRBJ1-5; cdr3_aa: CASSLSQGAYQPQHF
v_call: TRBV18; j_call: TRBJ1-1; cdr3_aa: CASSPNVRQGNTEAFF
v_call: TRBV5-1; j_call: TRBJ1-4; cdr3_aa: CASRDRADEKLFF
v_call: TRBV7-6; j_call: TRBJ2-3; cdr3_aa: CASSFAPLAGVIDTQYF
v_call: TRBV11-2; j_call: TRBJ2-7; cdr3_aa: CASSFPTSGLYEQYF
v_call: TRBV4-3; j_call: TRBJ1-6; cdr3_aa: CASSSGLSSYNSPLHF
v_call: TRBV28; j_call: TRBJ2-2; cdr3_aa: CASSYGQAPGELFF
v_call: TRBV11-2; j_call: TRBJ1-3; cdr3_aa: CASSLGRLSSGNTIYF
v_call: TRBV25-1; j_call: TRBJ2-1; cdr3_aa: CASSESPKDEQFF
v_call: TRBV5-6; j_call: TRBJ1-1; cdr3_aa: CASSFLPLAEAFF
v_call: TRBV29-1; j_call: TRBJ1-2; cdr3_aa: CSVEGTGRGYGYTF
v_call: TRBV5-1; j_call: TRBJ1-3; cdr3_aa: CASSLGPSSGNTIYF
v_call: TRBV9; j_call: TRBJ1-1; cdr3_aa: CASSTYGGLEGTEAFF
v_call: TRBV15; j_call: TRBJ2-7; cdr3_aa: CATSSPWASGIYEQYF
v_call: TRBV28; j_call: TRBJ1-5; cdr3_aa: CASSPPHRVDSNQPQHF
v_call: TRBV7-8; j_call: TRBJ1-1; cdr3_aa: CASSWPGTGGRNTEAFF
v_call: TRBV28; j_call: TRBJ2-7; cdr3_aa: CASSSFAQGDYEQYF
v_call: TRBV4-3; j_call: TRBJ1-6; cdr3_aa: CASNQDPVNSPLHF
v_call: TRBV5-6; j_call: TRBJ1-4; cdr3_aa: CASSRWGTGDEKLFF
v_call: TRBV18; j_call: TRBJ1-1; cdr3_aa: CASSPSGTGSTEAFF
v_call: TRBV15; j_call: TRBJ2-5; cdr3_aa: CATSRDVGGKTQYF
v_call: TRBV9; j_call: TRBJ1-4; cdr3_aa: CASSVGQVGEKLFF
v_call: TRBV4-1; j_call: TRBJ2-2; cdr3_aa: CASSTRTSGTTGELFF
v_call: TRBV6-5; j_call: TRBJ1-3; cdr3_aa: CASRAGLSSGNTIYF
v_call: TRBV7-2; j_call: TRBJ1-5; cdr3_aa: CASSLAIGAGHQPQHF
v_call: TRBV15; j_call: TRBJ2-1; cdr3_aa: CATSRDMGLAGVDEQFF
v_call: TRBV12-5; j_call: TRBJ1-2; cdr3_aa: CASGLGGAGYGYTF
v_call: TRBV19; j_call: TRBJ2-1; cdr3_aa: CASIGRNEQFF
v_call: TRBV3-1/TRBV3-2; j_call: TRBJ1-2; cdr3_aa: CASSPGQRGLHYGYTF
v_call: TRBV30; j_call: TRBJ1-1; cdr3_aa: CAWTFLSRGGTEAFF
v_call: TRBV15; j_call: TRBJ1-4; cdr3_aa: CATSRAKLNRRNLEKLFF
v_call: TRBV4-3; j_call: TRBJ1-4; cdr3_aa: CASSQGGDRGREKLFF
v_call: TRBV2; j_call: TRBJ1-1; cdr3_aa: CASSATGGLGGTEAFF
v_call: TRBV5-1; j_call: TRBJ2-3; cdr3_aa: CASSPALWSGGPADTQYF
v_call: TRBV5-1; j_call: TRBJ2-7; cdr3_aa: CASSLGTAVSYEQYF
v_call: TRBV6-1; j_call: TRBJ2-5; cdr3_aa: CASSEANGLAGAGTQYF
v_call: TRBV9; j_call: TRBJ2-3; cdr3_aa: CASSPGLAESTDTQYF
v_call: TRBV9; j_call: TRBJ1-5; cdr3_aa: CASSVGQGGNQPQHF
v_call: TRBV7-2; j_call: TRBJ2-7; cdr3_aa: CASSPKGGQRGGPYEQYF
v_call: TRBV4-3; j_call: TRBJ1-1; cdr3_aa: CASSPGQGMNTEAFF
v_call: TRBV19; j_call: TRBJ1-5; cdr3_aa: CASSIANAAGQHF
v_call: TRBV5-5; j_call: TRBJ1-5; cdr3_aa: CASSPAAGALNQPQHF
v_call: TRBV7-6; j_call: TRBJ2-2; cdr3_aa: CASSPAEGGRGELFF
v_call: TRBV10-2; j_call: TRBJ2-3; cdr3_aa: CASSDRRGFGDTQYF
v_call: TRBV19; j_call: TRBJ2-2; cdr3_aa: CASTSPPDRPTGELFF